These 27 T cell receptor beta chains came from one sample sequenced in a study of vaccination and CD4 T cells after COVID-19. Their antigens remain unidentified. The Oncomine TCR Beta short-read assay was applied to DNA of cultured CD4+ T cells. MiXCR, run by TCRdb on the PCR reads, gives a single entry per CDR3 protein. Found here are about 21,000 distinct CDR3 sequences, more than 45% of them singletons; the top ten hold approximately 9.9%. The treatment: roughly 11-day PBMC culture with coronavirus spike peptide pools or control peptides (ViraFEST assay). The source material was CD4+ T cells from blood, cultured in vitro. These receptors came from a human donor who had recovered from COVID-19.

This chain joins TRBV6-1 and TRBJ2-2; a weak D match, TRBD2 (6 bases). The V gene's germline CDR1 is MNHNS and CDR2 SASEGT. The CDR3 length is 16 residues. V was trimmed by 4 bases and J by 4 bases, leaving 16 bases between them. CDR3 sequence reads: CASSGRGIDSTGELFF. The CDR3, as DNA: TGTGCCAGCAGTGGACGGGGGATTGACAGCACCGGGGAGCTGTTTTTT.

The chain is built from TRBV6-2 or TRBV6-3 and TRBJ2-7; D is perhaps TRBD2 (6 bases). Trimming removed 7 bases at V and 0 bases at J, with 16 bases between. The length of the CDR3 is 15 residues. CDR1 is MNHEY and CDR2 is SVGEGT in the germline V gene. DNA of the CDR3: TGTGCCAGCAACGACGGGACTGCCAGCTCCTACGAGCAGTACTTC. Amino acid sequence: CASNDGTASSYEQYF.

This chain connects TRBV7-6 to TRBJ1-6; D is unclear. In germline, CDR1 is SGHVS, CDR2 FNYEAQ. This CDR3 has 14 amino acids. Trimming stripped 1 base from V and 7 bases from J, with 8 bases between. The CDR3 sequence: CASSLVPRNSPLHF. In DNA form, the CDR3 reads TGTGCCAGCAGCTTAGTCCCACGGAATTCACCCCTCCACTTT.

This rearrangement joins TRBV12-1 to TRBJ1-5; the D call of TRBD1 is as the table states it, not checked on the DNA. TRBV12-1 is a pseudogene. This CDR3 is 14 amino acids long. The CDR3 DNA reads TGTGCCAGCCCCCCCGGGGCTGGCAATCAGCCCCAGCATTTT. Its protein is CASPPGAGNQPQHF.

The V call is TRBV5-4, the J call TRBJ2-3; D gene uncertain. Between the trimmed V and J ends, which lost 0 bases and 3 bases, there was a span of 14 bases. This CDR3 has 16 amino acids. Looked up from germline, CDR1 is SGHNT and CDR2 is YYREEE (reference sequence). As DNA, the CDR3 is TGTGCCAGCAGCTTGGGGGAACCCAGTGAGACAGATACGCAGTATTTT. Protein: CASSLGEPSETDTQYF.

This clonotype occurred a few times. CDR3 loop: CSARGNRGEAFF. Here the CDR3 DNA reads TGCAGTGCTAGAGGCAACAGGGGAGAAGCTTTCTTT. V and J are TRBV20-1 and TRBJ1-1; TRBD1 matches at 7 bases. V lost 1 base to trimming and J lost 8 bases; unmatched junction nucleotides: 4. This CDR3 is built from 12 residues. The V gene's germline CDR1 is DFQATT and CDR2 SNEGSKA (reference sequence).

This chain connects TRBV6-5 to TRBJ1-2; 9 nucleotides match TRBD1. Trimming removed 4 bases from V and 7 bases from J; junction bases left unmatched: 10. This CDR3 is built from 15 residues. Germline V lookup: CDR1 MNHEY, CDR2 SVGAGI. The CDR3 DNA reads TGTGCCAGCAGTTCCGGGCGACAGGGGGTAGCTGGCTACACCTTC. Translated, it gives CASSSGRQGVAGYTF.

The CDR3 is CASSPAGQGMNTQYF. CDR3 nucleotides: TGTGCCAGCAGCCCCGCAGGACAGGGAATGAATACGCAGTATTTT. The chain uses TRBV28 and TRBJ2-3; 8 bases agree with TRBD1. The CDR3 spans 15 residues. After removal of 6 bases from V and 7 bases from J, the junction contained 12 bases not matched to a gene. The germline V gene encodes CDR1 MDHEN and CDR2 SYDVKM.

The V and J genes are TRBV20-1 and TRBJ1-5; maybe TRBD1 (5 bases). CDR1 DFQATT and CDR2 SNEGSKA come from the germline V gene (reference sequence). Trimming cost V 4 bases and J 4 bases, with 20 bases left between them. The CDR3 covers 16 residues. CDR3 protein: CSAMVGTGVGNQPQHF. CDR3 bases: TGCAGTGCTATGGTAGGGACCGGAGTGGGGAATCAGCCCCAGCATTTT.

Only a few counts were recorded for this clonotype. The chain recombines TRBV11-2 with TRBJ1-1; possible D gene TRBD1, 5 bases. Germline CDR1 is SGHAT and CDR2 is FQNNGV. V dropped 5 bases and J dropped 0 bases, with 16 bases sitting between them. The CDR3 is 16 amino acids. The CDR3 sequence: CASSHSGDVMNTEAFF. CDR3 nucleotide sequence: TGTGCCAGCAGCCATAGCGGGGACGTTATGAACACTGAAGCTTTCTTT. The entire variable domain, with the rest obtained from reference TRBV11-2 and TRBJ1-1, is as follows: EAGVAQSPRYKIIEKRQSVAFWCNPISGHATLYWYQQILGQGPKLLIQFQNNGVVDDSQLPKDRFSAERLKGVDSTLKIQPAKLEDSAVYLCASSHSGDVMNTEAFFGQGTRLTVV.

A few counts support this clonotype. The CDR3 region has the DNA TGTGCCAGCAGCCCCCTCAGGATAAACACCGGGGAGCTGTTTTTT. The encoded protein is CASSPLRINTGELFF. The rearrangement uses TRBV7-6 and TRBJ2-2, with no clear D. The V end lost 5 bases, the J end lost 2 bases, and 12 bases lay between the germline ends. Germline V lookup: CDR1 SGHVS, CDR2 FNYEAQ. The CDR3 sequence is 15 residues long.

This chain's CDR3 is CASSLTHNEQFF. CDR3 nucleotide sequence: TGCGCCAGCAGCTTAACCCACAATGAGCAGTTCTTC. This sequence joins TRBV5-1 and TRBJ2-1; D not resolved. The V end was cut by 2 bases, the J end by 5 bases, with 5 bases between. From germline, CDR1 is SGHRS and CDR2 YFSETQ. CDR3 length equals 12 residues.

V is TRBV19 and J is TRBJ2-3, with D uncertain. The CDR3 runs to 14 residues. V lost 5 bases, J lost 2 bases, and 11 bases lay in between. Germline-derived CDR1 and CDR2 are LNHDA and SQIVND (reference sequence). This chain's CDR3 is CASSVDGATDTQYF. CDR3 nucleotides: TGTGCCAGTAGTGTGGACGGAGCCACAGATACGCAGTATTTT.

The V and J genes are TRBV15 and TRBJ1-1, with D unclear. The CDR3 is 15 residues long. The V and J ends lost 6 bases and 0 bases respectively, with 14 bases between them. Germline CDR1 reads LNHNV; CDR2 reads YYDKDF (reference sequence). The DNA of the CDR3 is TGTGCCACCAGTTCCCTAGGTACCATGAACACTGAAGCTTTCTTT. This codes for CATSSLGTMNTEAFF.

This clonotype was detected only a few times. This chain's CDR3 is CASRKPGGFNYGYTF. The CDR3 DNA reads as TGTGCCAGTAGGAAACCAGGCGGGTTTAACTATGGCTACACCTTC. The genes are TRBV19 and TRBJ1-2; D unresolved. The CDR3 covers 15 residues. CDR1 LNHDA and CDR2 SQIVND come from the germline V gene (reference sequence). The V gene lost 6 bases and the J gene lost 1 base, with 15 bases spanning the gap.

V is TRBV24-1 and J is TRBJ1-6; a weak D match, TRBD1 (6 bases). Looked up from germline, CDR1 is KGHDR and CDR2 is SFDVKD. The CDR3 covers 13 residues. V was shortened by 7 bases and J by 14 bases, with 17 bases between the two germline ends. The CDR3 bases are TGTGCCACCAGCAGGGGCGCTCGACAGGCCCTCCACTTT. Translation: CATSRGARQALHF.

This chain's CDR3 is CASSPRLAGANVLTF. CDR3 bases: TGTGCCAGCAGTCCCCGGTTGGCCGGGGCCAACGTCCTGACTTTC. The rearrangement joins TRBV27 to TRBJ2-6, with D uncertain. The CDR3 is 15 residues long. Per germline, CDR1 MNHEY and CDR2 SMNVEV (reference sequence). The ends were cut back, 5 bases at V and 4 bases at J, with 12 bases in the middle.

In DNA form, the CDR3 reads TGTGCCAGCAGCTTAAACAGCAATCAGCCCCAGCATTTT. Translated: CASSLNSNQPQHF. V usage is TRBV7-6 and J usage is TRBJ1-5; D gene ambiguous. CDR3 size: 13 residues. The germline CDR1 and CDR2 sequences are SGHVS and FNYEAQ. With 2 bases removed from V and 1 base from J, the gap between germline ends came to 3 bases.

This clonotype was recorded a few times. V is TRBV19 and J is TRBJ1-2, with 10 positions matching TRBD1. Germline V gene sequence: CDR1 LNHDA, CDR2 SQIVND (reference sequence). V shed 4 bases and J 4 bases; nucleotides not matched to a gene: 6. This CDR3 contains 15 residues. The CDR3 coding sequence is TGTGCCAGTAGTAAGGACAGGGGGTTTGGCTATGGCTACACCTTC. This encodes CASSKDRGFGYGYTF.

The CDR3: CAIAPGTASTDTQYF. The CDR3 bases are TGTGCCATCGCTCCGGGGACAGCCAGCACAGATACGCAGTATTTT. The rearrangement links TRBV15 to TRBJ2-3, with 7 bases identical to TRBD1. There are 15 residues in the CDR3. With 10 bases clipped from V and 0 bases from J, the junction kept 10 bases outside the gene matches. CDR1 is LNHNV and CDR2 is YYDKDF in the germline V gene (reference sequence). Full variable domain (remainder filled in from reference TRBV15 and TRBJ2-3): DAMVIQNPRYQVTQFGKPVTLSCSQTLNHNVMYWYQQKSSQAPKLLFHYYDKDFNNEADTPDNFQSRRPNTSFCFLDIRSPGLGDTAMYLCAIAPGTASTDTQYFGPGTRLTVL.

This clonotype is a singleton in its sample. The chain employs TRBV28 and TRBJ1-2; D is unresolved. Germline V gene sequence: CDR1 MDHEN, CDR2 SYDVKM. With 6 bases removed from V and 1 base from J, the gap between germline ends came to 12 bases. This CDR3 spans 14 amino acids. CDR3 sequence: CASRAPINNYGYTF. CDR3 DNA sequence: TGTGCCAGCAGGGCCCCAATAAATAACTATGGCTACACCTTC.

This clonotype was found a few times. The chain joins TRBV6-1 to TRBJ1-5; the D gene is possibly TRBD1 (6 bases). V was clipped by 4 bases and J by 4 bases, with 17 bases between them. CDR3 length: 16 amino acids. Per germline, CDR1 MNHNS and CDR2 SASEGT. CDR3 nucleotides: TGTGCCAGCAGTGGAAACAGGGTTGCGGGGAATCAGCCCCAGCATTTT. The encoded protein is CASSGNRVAGNQPQHF.

V is TRBV7-9 and J is TRBJ2-7; 7 bases are shared with TRBD2. The CDR3 sequence is 13 residues long. J lost 10 bases, V lost 5 bases, and 11 bases had no gene match. Germline assignment: CDR1 SEHNR and CDR2 FQNEAQ (reference sequence). The CDR3 DNA is TGTGCCAGCAGCCCTAAGTGGCTAGCGGTCCAGTACTTC. Translating it yields CASSPKWLAVQYF.

J is TRBJ1-1 and V is TRBV7-8; D possibly corresponds to TRBD1 (6 bases). Germline CDR1 SGHVS, CDR2 FQNEAQ. V dropped 5 bases and J dropped 3 bases, with 16 bases sitting between them. CDR3 length equals 15 residues. CDR3 nucleotides: TGTGCCAGCAGCGAGGAGGGCAGGGGAGACACTGAAGCTTTCTTT. Its protein product is CASSEEGRGDTEAFF.

This rearrangement joins TRBV7-6 to TRBJ2-1; TRBD2 agrees at 10 bases. The CDR3 consists of 12 residues. The germline CDR1 and CDR2 sequences are SGHVS and FNYEAQ. The J segment lost 12 bases and the V segment lost 5 bases, leaving 4 bases of the junction unmatched. The CDR3, as DNA: TGTGCCAGCAGCCCCGGACTAGCGGCGCAGTTCTTC. Protein sequence: CASSPGLAAQFF.

The gene calls are TRBV20-1 and TRBJ1-2; unclear D gene. This CDR3 has 8 residues. The germline gives CDR1 DFQATT, CDR2 SNEGSKA (reference sequence). V gave up 6 bases and J gave up 8 bases, with 4 bases separating them. CDR3 DNA sequence: TGCAGTGCAAGGGGCTACACCTTC. Translating it yields CSARGYTF.

The chain couples TRBV6-2 or TRBV6-3 to TRBJ2-3; TRBD2 matches at 9 bases. This CDR3 is 16 amino acids long. Trimming took 5 bases from V and 3 from J; bases not matched to a gene: 9. Germline CDR1 MNHEY, CDR2 SVGEGT. CDR3 sequence reads: CASSVAGAALTDTQYF. In DNA form, the CDR3 reads TGTGCCAGCAGTGTAGCGGGAGCGGCGTTGACAGATACGCAGTATTTT.